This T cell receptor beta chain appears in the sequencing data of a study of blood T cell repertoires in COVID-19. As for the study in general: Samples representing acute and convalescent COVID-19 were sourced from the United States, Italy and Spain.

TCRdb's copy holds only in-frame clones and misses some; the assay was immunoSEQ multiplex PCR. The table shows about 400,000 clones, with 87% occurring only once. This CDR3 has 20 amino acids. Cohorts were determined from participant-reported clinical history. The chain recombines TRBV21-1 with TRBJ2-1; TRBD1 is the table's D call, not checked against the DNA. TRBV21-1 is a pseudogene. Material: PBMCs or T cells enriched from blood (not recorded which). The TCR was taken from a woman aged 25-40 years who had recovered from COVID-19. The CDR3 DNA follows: TGTGCCAGCAGTCGCGCAGCAGGTTTGACCTCTTTCCTCTCCTACAATGAGCAGTTCTTC. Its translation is CASSRAAGLTSFLSYNEQFF.